The 5 T cell receptor beta chains in this list originate from one sample, sequenced in a study of shared clonotypes between healthy human individuals. The repertoire was sequenced with immunoSEQ multiplex PCR; TCRdb's copy has only in-frame clones and lacks some. The sample yields more than 1,200,000 clones, approximately 98.5% seen once. The sample was naive CD4+ T cells sorted from blood. Subset indicated: CD45RA+ positively selected. These receptors all come from a man aged 25-45 years in good health.

A word on this clone: The sample holds other DNA sequences that translate to the same CDR3. The gene calls are TRBV5-1 and TRBJ2-7, with 8 bases aligning to TRBD2. CDR1 SGHRS and CDR2 YFSETQ come from the germline V gene. Germline trimming cut 0 bases from V and 4 bases from J; bases unmatched to any gene: 6. CDR3 length: 15 residues. The CDR3 region is CASSLVAGGRYEQYF. CDR3 DNA sequence: TGCGCCAGCAGCTTGGTGGCGGGAGGAAGGTACGAGCAGTACTTC.

The V call is TRBV15, the J call TRBJ1-2, with D possibly TRBD1 on 5 matching bases. The CDR3 runs to 14 residues. The germline V gene encodes CDR1 LNHNV and CDR2 YYDKDF (reference sequence). Trimming stripped 3 bases from V and 7 bases from J, with 15 bases between. CDR3: CATSSVQGISGYTF. Written as DNA, the CDR3 is TGTGCCACCAGCAGCGTCCAGGGAATTTCTGGCTACACCTTC.

The CDR3: CASSPSGTSMFAGELFF. CDR3 coding DNA: TGTGCCAGCAGCCCTAGCGGGACTAGCATGTTCGCCGGGGAGCTGTTTTTT. The rearrangement links TRBV9 to TRBJ2-2; 9 bases agree with TRBD2. V trimming: 4 bases; J trimming: 6 bases; junction bases outside the gene matches: 13. CDR1 SGDLS and CDR2 YYNGEE come from the germline V gene. The CDR3 is 17 residues long.

J is TRBJ1-4 and V is TRBV28, with 8 bases fitting TRBD1. Per the germline V gene, CDR1 is MDHEN and CDR2 is SYDVKM. The V segment lost 6 bases and the J segment 9 bases; nucleotides outside the gene matches: 15. The CDR3 contains 16 residues. This CDR3 is CASRWTGLWERQKLFF. CDR3 DNA: TGTGCCAGCAGGTGGACAGGGCTCTGGGAACGCCAAAAACTGTTTTTT.

The chain recombines TRBV7-9 with TRBJ2-7; 7 bases fit TRBD2. CDR1 and CDR2 from the germline V gene are SEHNR and FQNEAQ (reference sequence). V shed 2 bases, J shed 5 bases, and the junction held 6 bases outside the gene matches. This CDR3 region has 14 residues. CDR3 region: CASSLIRGGNEQYF. The CDR3 DNA is TGTGCCAGCAGCTTAATACGGGGAGGGAACGAGCAGTACTTC.